The rows below give T cell receptor beta chains drawn from one sample of a study of blood T cell repertoires in COVID-19. Repertoires were generated with immunoSEQ multiplex PCR, while TCRdb's copy carries only in-frame clones and drops some. This sample has approximately 160,000 clones, with around 88% found just once. The material sequenced was PBMCs or T cells enriched from blood (not recorded which). These receptors were obtained from a woman in her 50s in a cohort exposed to, infected with or recovered from COVID-19 (not recorded which). The conserved cysteine and the conserved F or W are not part of the CDR3 here.

j_call v_call cdr3_aa
TRBJ2-3 TRBV11-2 ASSHGGADTQY
TRBJ2-7 TRBV18 ASSPGTGVYEQY
TRBJ2-7 TRBV20-1 SASSGSPYEQY
TRBJ1-1 TRBV27 ASSPRGQGQKNTEAF
TRBJ2-2 TRBV10-3 AISLGQLNTGELF
TRBJ1-6 TRBV5-1 ASSVEAGGISPLH
TRBJ2-6 TRBV7-2 ASSFGGSSPVLT
TRBJ2-1 TRBV3-1/TRBV3-2 ASSPFTATQSSYNEQF
TRBJ1-6 TRBV28 ASGGPDSPLH
TRBJ2-7 TRBV19 ASSMDRERYEQY
TRBJ1-3 TRBV5-1 ASSLETGAGNTIY
TRBJ1-5 TRBV2 ASSGQGNQPQH
TRBJ1-2 TRBV27 ASTGIGGNYGYT
TRBJ1-2 TRBV3-1/TRBV3-2 ASSQATGGYGYT
TRBJ1-1 TRBV9 ASSVGPPPTENTEAF
TRBJ2-7 TRBV2 ATRLASYEQY